These 30 T cell receptor beta chains share one sample of origin, sequenced in a study of shared clonotypes between healthy human individuals (TCRdb year 2020). Receptor amplification or capture employed the immunoSEQ multiplex PCR assay. TCRdb provides this immuneACCESS table in a form limited to in-frame rearrangements. Some clones are lacking; in checked studies, under half of them reflect an unresolved V gene, and why the rest are absent is not known. Counted in this sample were some 320,000 clones; about nine tenths of them appeared once. The ten largest clones represent roughly 15% of the sample. Sequences were obtained from memory CD8+ T cells sorted from blood. The cell subset or site label for this specimen denotes: CD45RO+ cells pooled with CCR7-negative TemRA cells. These receptors all stem from a man younger than 35 in good health.

The gene calls are TRBV9 and TRBJ2-1; a possible D gene is TRBD2 (6 bases). This CDR3 spans 13 amino acids. Germline V CDR1 and CDR2: SGDLS, YYNGEE. V lost 0 bases and J lost 5, with 6 bases in between. CDR3 nucleotide sequence: TGTGCCAGCAGCGTAGTAGCGGACAATGAGCAGTTCTTC. It encodes CASSVVADNEQFF.

The chain employs TRBV15 and TRBJ2-7; perhaps TRBD2 as D (6 bases). With 0 bases removed from V and 3 bases from J, the gap between germline ends came to 9 bases. Germline V lookup: CDR1 LNHNV, CDR2 YYDKDF (reference sequence). The CDR3 is made up of 14 amino acids. As DNA, the CDR3 is TGTGCCACCAGCAGAGAGGGGAGGAACTACGAGCAGTACTTC. It codes for CATSREGRNYEQYF. The full variable domain, its missing parts supplied by reference TRBV15 and TRBJ2-7, is DAMVIQNPRYQVTQFGKPVTLSCSQTLNHNVMYWYQQKSSQAPKLLFHYYDKDFNNEADTPDNFQSRRPNTSFCFLDIRSPGLGDTAMYLCATSREGRNYEQYFGPGTRLTVT.

The rearrangement joins TRBV27 to TRBJ2-7; 12 bases agree with TRBD1. Trimming removed 4 bases from V and 7 bases from J; junction bases left unmatched: 5. The CDR3 covers 14 residues. Germline lookup yields CDR1 MNHEY and CDR2 SMNVEV (reference sequence). CDR3 in DNA: TGTGCCAGCAGTTATGGGACAGGGGGCCGGGAGCAGTACTTC. Residues: CASSYGTGGREQYF.

The chain employs TRBV5-1 and TRBJ2-7; 9 nucleotides align to TRBD1. This CDR3 has 15 residues. V gave up 4 bases and J gave up 2 bases; unmatched junction bases: 7. Germline CDR1 and CDR2: SGHRS and YFSETQ. Here the CDR3 reads CASSIWDRVTYEQYF. The CDR3 region has the DNA TGCGCCAGCAGCATATGGGACAGGGTAACCTACGAGCAGTACTTC.

This chain connects TRBV28 to TRBJ2-2; D gene ambiguous. Trimming took 2 bases from V and 3 from J, leaving 19 bases between them. CDR3 size: 18 residues. CDR1 is MDHEN and CDR2 is SYDVKM in the germline V gene. In DNA, the CDR3 is TGTGCCAGCAGTTTAATGCAGTTCGCCGCTTCAGACACCGGGGAGCTGTTTTTT. Protein: CASSLMQFAASDTGELFF.

The rearrangement links TRBV15 to TRBJ2-3; 8 bases match TRBD1. CDR1 and CDR2 from the germline V gene are LNHNV and YYDKDF (reference sequence). This CDR3 comprises 16 residues. V shed 3 bases and J 3 bases; nucleotides not matched to a gene: 8. Here the CDR3 reads CATSRNLQGDTDTQYF. The CDR3 nucleotides read TGTGCCACCAGCAGGAATCTACAGGGGGATACAGATACGCAGTATTTT.

This clone was detected a few times. This chain connects TRBV11-2 to TRBJ2-7, with a tentative D call TRBD2 (6 bases). This CDR3 contains 14 residues. Germline CDR1 is SGHAT and CDR2 is FQNNGV. With 3 bases removed from V and 4 bases from J, the gap between germline ends came to 13 bases. In DNA, the CDR3 is TGTGCCAGCAGCTTGTCCGGGAGTAGGTACGAGCAGTACTTC. Its translation is CASSLSGSRYEQYF.

This clone was recorded only once. The chain joins TRBV4-1 to TRBJ2-1; 8 positions match TRBD2. Germline values: CDR1 MGHRA, CDR2 YSYEKL. This CDR3 comprises 17 residues. After removal of 1 base from V and 0 bases from J, the junction contained 5 bases not matched to a gene. The CDR3: CASSQANSGASYNEQFF. The CDR3 DNA reads as TGCGCCAGCAGCCAAGCCAATAGCGGGGCCTCCTACAATGAGCAGTTCTTC.

The chain is built from TRBV29-1 and TRBJ2-5, with unresolved D. Trimming removed 0 bases from V and 2 bases from J, with 16 bases in between. Germline CDR1 and CDR2: SQVTM and ANQGSEA. The CDR3 is made up of 16 amino acids. The CDR3 reads CSVEDPWVAGQETQYF. As DNA, the CDR3 is TGCAGCGTTGAAGACCCTTGGGTGGCTGGACAAGAGACCCAGTACTTC.

The genes are TRBV7-2 and TRBJ1-2, with TRBD1 matching over 8 bases. The CDR3 totals 17 residues. From germline, CDR1 is SGHTA and CDR2 FQGNSA. The V and J ends lost 5 bases and 3 bases, in that order; junction bases with no gene match: 14. This CDR3 is CASSPSPAGGAYYGYTF. The CDR3 nucleotides read TGTGCCAGCAGCCCTAGCCCTGCAGGGGGCGCTTACTATGGCTACACCTTC.

The V gene is TRBV5-1, the J gene TRBJ2-7; TRBD1 or TRBD2 may be the D gene (6 bases each). The CDR3 totals 14 residues. Deletions cut 4 bases from V and 7 bases from J, with 18 bases between. Germline-derived CDR1 and CDR2 are SGHRS and YFSETQ. CDR3 amino acids: CASSPIWQGREQYF. CDR3 nucleotide sequence: TGCGCCAGCAGCCCAATTTGGCAGGGGAGGGAGCAGTACTTC.

V usage is TRBV5-1 and J usage is TRBJ2-2; a weak D match, TRBD1 (6 bases). This CDR3 region has 14 residues. Germline V gives CDR1 SGHRS, CDR2 YFSETQ. Trimming removed 2 bases at V and 4 bases at J, with 9 bases between. CDR3: CASSLGRGTGELFF. In nucleotides, the CDR3 is TGCGCCAGCAGCTTAGGCAGGGGCACCGGGGAGCTGTTTTTT.

The rearrangement links TRBV28 to TRBJ2-5, with D maybe TRBD1 (6 bases). V lost 2 bases to trimming and J lost 2 bases, with 15 bases between them. Germline V gene sequence: CDR1 MDHEN, CDR2 SYDVKM. The CDR3 length is 16 residues. CDR3 nucleotide sequence: TGTGCCAGCAGTTTAAGTCTAGGGACACCTCAAGAGACCCAGTACTTC. It encodes CASSLSLGTPQETQYF. Filled out from reference TRBV28 and TRBJ2-5, the complete variable domain reads DVKVTQSSRYLVKRTGEKVFLECVQDMDHENMFWYRQDPGLGLRLIYFSYDVKMKEKGDIPEGYSVSREKKERFSLILESASTNQTSMYLCASSLSLGTPQETQYFGPGTRLLVL.

This clone was detected a few times. The chain links TRBV9 to TRBJ2-7, with D perhaps TRBD2 (5 bases). The CDR3 loop spans 13 amino acids. Germline loops: CDR1 SGDLS, CDR2 YYNGEE. V was shortened by 5 bases and J by 4 bases, with 13 bases between the two germline ends. CDR3 in amino acids: CASSSSGGYEQYF. The CDR3 nucleotides are TGTGCCAGCAGTTCCTCGGGCGGGTACGAGCAGTACTTC.

The chain employs TRBV5-5 and TRBJ2-1, with no clear D. Germline values: CDR1 SGHKS, CDR2 YYEKEE (reference sequence). CDR3 size: 13 residues. The germline V and J ends were trimmed by 0 bases and 4 bases, with 5 bases remaining between them. The CDR3 region is CASSLEAYNEQFF. The CDR3 DNA reads as TGTGCCAGCAGCTTGGAGGCTTACAATGAGCAGTTCTTC.

This chain uses TRBV4-1 with TRBJ1-1; D gene ambiguous. The V gene lost 0 bases and the J gene lost 4 bases, with 12 bases spanning the gap. Germline V gene sequence: CDR1 MGHRA, CDR2 YSYEKL. This CDR3 has 15 amino acids. The CDR3 nucleotides are TGCGCCAGCAGCCAAGAACGGGGAGCTGCCACTGAAGCTTTCTTT. It yields the protein CASSQERGAATEAFF.

The V call is TRBV15, the J call TRBJ2-7; tentative D call: TRBD1 (6 bases). The CDR3 length is 13 residues. Germline CDR1 reads LNHNV; CDR2 reads YYDKDF (reference sequence). V was clipped by 0 bases and J by 6 bases, with 9 bases between them. The DNA for the CDR3 is TGTGCCACCAGCAGAGACAGGGGCGGCGAGCAGTACTTC. Its protein is CATSRDRGGEQYF.

The rearrangement uses TRBV7-9 and TRBJ1-5, with no clear D. CDR1 is SEHNR and CDR2 is FQNEAQ in the germline V gene (reference sequence). This CDR3 is built from 14 residues. The V end lost 5 bases, the J end lost 4 bases, and 12 bases lay between the germline ends. The CDR3 region is CASSDDIVNQPQHF. Written as DNA, the CDR3 is TGTGCCAGCAGCGACGACATAGTGAATCAGCCCCAGCATTTT. The variable domain in full, completed from reference TRBV7-9 and TRBJ1-5, reads DTGVSQNPRHKITKRGQNVTFRCDPISEHNRLYWYRQTLGQGPEFLTYFQNEAQLEKSRLLSDRFSAERPKGSFSTLEIQRTEQGDSAMYLCASSDDIVNQPQHFGDGTRLSIL.

The V gene is TRBV4-3, the J gene TRBJ2-1; 10 nucleotides match TRBD2. The CDR3 has 17 residues. The germline CDR1 and CDR2 sequences are LGHNA and YSLEER. V trimming: 1 base; J trimming: 1 base; junction bases outside the gene matches: 4. The CDR3 is CASSQVGAGGSYNEQFF. The CDR3 bases are TGCGCCAGCAGCCAAGTGGGAGCGGGGGGGTCCTACAATGAGCAGTTCTTC.

This sequence joins TRBV7-2 and TRBJ1-6, with D possibly matching TRBD1 (6 bases). V gave up 4 bases and J gave up 9 bases, with 16 bases separating them. This CDR3 contains 15 residues. The germline V gene encodes CDR1 SGHTA and CDR2 FQGNSA. CDR3 sequence reads: CASSSGTSGSSPLHF. The DNA for the CDR3 is TGTGCCAGCAGCTCCGGGACATCCGGCAGTTCACCCCTCCACTTT.

The J gene is TRBJ2-7, the V gene TRBV7-6; D remains ambiguous. There are 13 residues in the CDR3. V dropped 5 bases and J dropped 8 bases, with 16 bases sitting between them. The germline gives CDR1 SGHVS, CDR2 FNYEAQ. This CDR3 reads CASSLNADPQQYF. The CDR3 region has the DNA TGTGCCAGCAGCCTAAATGCTGACCCTCAGCAGTACTTC. The full variable domain, completed using reference TRBV7-6 and TRBJ2-7, is GAGVSQSPRYKVTKRGQDVALRCDPISGHVSLYWYRQALGQGPEFLTYFNYEAQQDKSGLPNDRFSAERPEGSISTLTIQRTEQRDSAMYRCASSLNADPQQYFGPGTRLTVT.

The rearrangement uses TRBV5-4 and TRBJ1-2, with TRBD1 identical over 9 bases. Germline V gene lookup returns CDR1 SGHNT and CDR2 YYREEE (reference sequence). V shed 4 bases, J shed 3 bases, and the junction held 4 bases outside the gene matches. The CDR3 runs 14 residues. The CDR3 DNA reads as TGTGCCAGCAGCGGGACAGGGCCTGACTATGGCTACACCTTC. Its protein product is CASSGTGPDYGYTF.

The chain carries TRBV15 and TRBJ2-1; TRBD2 matches at 15 bases. V was pared by 0 bases and J by 6 bases, with 3 bases of the junction left unmatched. The CDR3 has 17 amino acids. The germline V gene has CDR1 LNHNV and CDR2 YYDKDF (reference sequence). The CDR3 DNA reads as TGTGCCACCAGCAGAGATCGGGGACTAGCGGGAGGCAATGAGCAGTTCTTC. Encoded protein: CATSRDRGLAGGNEQFF.

The rearrangement links TRBV2 to TRBJ2-5; tentatively, D is TRBD2 (5 bases). This CDR3 region has 14 residues. In germline, CDR1 is SNHLY, CDR2 FYNNEI. The V end was cut by 6 bases, the J end by 5 bases, with 16 bases between. As DNA, the CDR3 is TGTGCCAGCAGCGGAACAGAGGGCAGGGAGACCCAGTACTTC. This translates into CASSGTEGRETQYF.

This chain uses TRBV5-6 with TRBJ1-1, with D uncertain. Deletions cut 4 bases from V and 0 bases from J, with 16 bases between. Germline V gene sequence: CDR1 SGHDT, CDR2 YYEEEE. The CDR3 consists of 16 residues. The chain's CDR3 is CASSRPGVPLNTEAFF. Here the CDR3 DNA reads TGTGCCAGCAGCCGCCCCGGGGTCCCTTTGAACACTGAAGCTTTCTTT.

The chain combines TRBV25-1 with TRBJ2-7; D gene ambiguous. The V gene lost 4 bases and the J gene lost 7 bases, with 11 bases spanning the gap. Per the germline V gene, CDR1 is MGHDK and CDR2 is SYGVNS. This CDR3 comprises 12 residues. The CDR3 loop is CASSADLREQYF. The CDR3, as DNA: TGTGCCAGCAGTGCGGACCTTAGGGAGCAGTACTTC.

The chain links TRBV28 to TRBJ1-5; D uncertain. The CDR3 consists of 16 residues. Germline-derived CDR1 and CDR2 are MDHEN and SYDVKM. Trimming took off 0 bases at V and 7 bases at J, with 16 bases between the two ends. For the CDR3, the DNA is TGTGCCAGCAGTTTATGCCTCAGGTTCACTTGCCAGCCCCAGCATTTT. Encoded protein: CASSLCLRFTCQPQHF.

The chain is built from TRBV10-3 and TRBJ2-2, with 7 bases aligning to TRBD2. V trimming: 2 bases; J trimming: 1 base; junction bases outside the gene matches: 7. This CDR3 region has 17 residues. The germline V gene has CDR1 ENHRY and CDR2 SYGVKD. The DNA for the CDR3 is TGTGCCATCAGTGAGAGGTCCGGACTAGTGAACACCGGGGAGCTGTTTTTT. Translated: CAISERSGLVNTGELFF.

This clone was recorded once. The chain uses TRBV5-6 and TRBJ2-4; D not resolved. The CDR3 is made up of 14 amino acids. In germline, CDR1 is SGHDT, CDR2 YYEEEE. V was clipped by 1 base and J by 8 bases, with 13 bases between them. The CDR3 here is CASSLLSGMDIQYF. The CDR3 nucleotides are TGTGCCAGCAGCTTGTTGTCAGGAATGGACATTCAGTACTTC. The whole variable domain, remainder taken from reference TRBV5-6 and TRBJ2-4, is DAGVTQSPTHLIKTRGQQVTLRCSPKSGHDTVSWYQQALGQGPQFIFQYYEEEERQRGNFPDRFSGHQFPNYSSELNVNALLLGDSALYLCASSLLSGMDIQYFGAGTRLSVL.

The table lists this clone with a count of one. This chain links TRBV27 with TRBJ2-7, with no clear D. The germline V gene has CDR1 MNHEY and CDR2 SMNVEV (reference sequence). V lost 2 bases and J lost 2, with 16 bases in between. The CDR3 runs 16 residues. This chain's CDR3 is CASSLGSSLRTYEQYF. The CDR3 DNA is TGTGCCAGCAGTTTAGGGTCTAGTTTGAGGACCTACGAGCAGTACTTC.